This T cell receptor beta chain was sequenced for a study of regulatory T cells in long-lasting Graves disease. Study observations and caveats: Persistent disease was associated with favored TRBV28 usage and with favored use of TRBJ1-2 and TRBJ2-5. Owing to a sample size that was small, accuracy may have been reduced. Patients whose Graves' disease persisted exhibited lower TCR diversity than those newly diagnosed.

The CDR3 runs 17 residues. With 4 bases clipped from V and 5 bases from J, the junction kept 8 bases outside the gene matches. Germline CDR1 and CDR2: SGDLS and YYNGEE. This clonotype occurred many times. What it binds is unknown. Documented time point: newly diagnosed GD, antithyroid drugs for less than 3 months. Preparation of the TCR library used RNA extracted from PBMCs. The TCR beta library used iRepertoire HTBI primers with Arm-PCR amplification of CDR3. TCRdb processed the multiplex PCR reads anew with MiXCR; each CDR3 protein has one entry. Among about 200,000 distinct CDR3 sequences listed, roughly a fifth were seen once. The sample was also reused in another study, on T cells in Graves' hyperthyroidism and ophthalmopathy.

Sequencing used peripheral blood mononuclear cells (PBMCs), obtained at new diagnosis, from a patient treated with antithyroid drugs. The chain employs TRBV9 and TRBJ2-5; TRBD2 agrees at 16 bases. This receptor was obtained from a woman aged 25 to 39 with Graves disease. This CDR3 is CASSPSPGLAGGETQYF. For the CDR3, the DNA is TGTGCCAGCAGCCCTTCCCCGGGACTAGCGGGGGGGGAGACCCAGTACTTC. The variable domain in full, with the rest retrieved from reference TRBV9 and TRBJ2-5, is DSGVTQTPKHLITATGQRVTLRCSPRSGDLSVYWYQQSLDQGLQFLIQYYNGEERAKGNILERFSAQQFPDLHSELNLSSLELGDSALYFCASSPSPGLAGGETQYFGPGTRLLVL.